What follows describes a single T cell receptor (beta chain). Here immunoSEQ multiplex PCR was the method, and the copy in TCRdb shows in-frame clones only, minus some. The repertoire holds 1.6 million or so clones, approximately 96% seen once, with over 1% in the top ten. This sample was included in a study of shared clonotypes between healthy human individuals. CDR1 is SGHTA, CDR2 FQGNSA, per germline. Trimming cost V 2 bases and J 7 bases; bases outside gene matches: 11. The CDR3 totals 16 residues. The sequence derives from a man younger than 45 in good health. Specimen: naive CD4+ T cells sorted from blood. Described subset: CD45RA+ positively selected. V is TRBV7-2 and J is TRBJ2-3; 8 nucleotides line up with TRBD2. As DNA, the CDR3 is TGTGCCAGCAGCTTATACGGGAGGGCTCGGGAAAATACGCAGTATTTT. It codes for CASSLYGRARENTQYF.